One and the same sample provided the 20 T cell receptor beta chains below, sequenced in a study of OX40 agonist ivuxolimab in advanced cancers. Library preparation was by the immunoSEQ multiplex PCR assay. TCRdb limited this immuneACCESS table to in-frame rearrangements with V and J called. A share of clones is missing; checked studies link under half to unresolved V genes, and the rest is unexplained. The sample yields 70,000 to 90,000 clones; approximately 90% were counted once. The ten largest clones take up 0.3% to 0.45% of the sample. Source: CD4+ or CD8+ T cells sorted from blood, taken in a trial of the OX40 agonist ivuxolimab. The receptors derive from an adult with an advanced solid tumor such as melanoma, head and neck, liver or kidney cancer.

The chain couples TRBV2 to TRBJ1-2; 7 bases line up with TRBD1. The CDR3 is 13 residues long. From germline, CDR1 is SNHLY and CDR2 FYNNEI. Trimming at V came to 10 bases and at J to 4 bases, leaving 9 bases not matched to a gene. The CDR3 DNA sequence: TGTGCCACCGCGGACAGGTCCACCTATGGCTACACCTTC. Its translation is CATADRSTYGYTF. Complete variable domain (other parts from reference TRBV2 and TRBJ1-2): EPEVTQTPSHQVTQMGQEVILRCVPISNHLYFYWYRQILGQKVEFLVSFYNNEISEKSEIFDDQFSVERPDGSNFTLKIRSTKLEDSAMYFCATADRSTYGYTFGSGTRLTVV.

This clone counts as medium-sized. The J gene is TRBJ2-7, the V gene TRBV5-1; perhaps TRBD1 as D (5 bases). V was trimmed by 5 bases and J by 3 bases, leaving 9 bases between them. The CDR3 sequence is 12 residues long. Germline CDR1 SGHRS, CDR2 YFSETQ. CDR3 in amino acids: CASRQENYEQYF. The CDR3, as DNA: TGCGCCAGCAGACAGGAGAACTACGAGCAGTACTTC.

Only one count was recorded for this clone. CDR3 in amino acids: CASSSGLGGYEQYF. CDR3 bases: TGTGCCAGCAGCTCCGGGTTGGGGGGTTACGAGCAGTACTTC. The rearrangement uses TRBV5-5 and TRBJ2-7, with D maybe TRBD2 (6 bases). Germline V gene lookup returns CDR1 SGHKS and CDR2 YYEKEE (reference sequence). The V gene lost 3 bases and the J gene lost 4 bases, with 14 bases spanning the gap. The CDR3 totals 14 residues.

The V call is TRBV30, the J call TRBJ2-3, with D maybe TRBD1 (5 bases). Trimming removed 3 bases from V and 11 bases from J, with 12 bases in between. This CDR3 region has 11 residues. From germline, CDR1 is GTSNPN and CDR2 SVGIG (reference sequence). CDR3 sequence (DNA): TGTGCCTGGAGCCATCAGGGTGTGCAGTATTTT. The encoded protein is CAWSHQGVQYF.

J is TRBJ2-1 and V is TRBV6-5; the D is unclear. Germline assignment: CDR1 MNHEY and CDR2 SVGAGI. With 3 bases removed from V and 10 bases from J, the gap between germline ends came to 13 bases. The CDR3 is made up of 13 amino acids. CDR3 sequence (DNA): TGTGCCAGCAGTTATGGGGTGGGCGGCGAGCAGTTCTTC. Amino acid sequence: CASSYGVGGEQFF.

CDR3 loop: CASSREVETEAFF. The CDR3 nucleotides are TGTGCCAGCAGTCGGGAAGTGGAGACTGAAGCTTTCTTT. The chain couples TRBV6-5 to TRBJ1-1; D is undetermined. Trimming shortened V by 5 bases and J by 5 bases, and 12 bases separated the two germline ends. The CDR3 is made up of 13 amino acids. Germline V gene sequence: CDR1 MNHEY, CDR2 SVGAGI.

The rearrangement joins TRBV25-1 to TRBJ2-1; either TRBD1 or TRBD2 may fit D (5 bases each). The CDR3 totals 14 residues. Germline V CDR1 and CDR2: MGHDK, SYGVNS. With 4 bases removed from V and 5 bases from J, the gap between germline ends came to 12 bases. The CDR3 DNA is TGTGCCAGCAGTGGAGTGGGACCTGACAATGAGCAGTTCTTC. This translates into CASSGVGPDNEQFF.

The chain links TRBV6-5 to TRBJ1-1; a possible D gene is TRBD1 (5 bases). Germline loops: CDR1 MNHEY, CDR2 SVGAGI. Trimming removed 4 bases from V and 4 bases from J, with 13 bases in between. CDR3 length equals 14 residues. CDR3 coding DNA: TGTGCCAGCAGTTGGGTATGGGGCGCCACTGAAGCTTTCTTT. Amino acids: CASSWVWGATEAFF.

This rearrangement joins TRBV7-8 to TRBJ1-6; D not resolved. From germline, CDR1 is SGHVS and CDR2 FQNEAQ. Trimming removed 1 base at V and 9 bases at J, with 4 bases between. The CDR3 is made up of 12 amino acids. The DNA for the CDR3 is TGTGCCAGCAGCTTAGTACGTTCACCCCTCCACTTT. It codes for CASSLVRSPLHF.

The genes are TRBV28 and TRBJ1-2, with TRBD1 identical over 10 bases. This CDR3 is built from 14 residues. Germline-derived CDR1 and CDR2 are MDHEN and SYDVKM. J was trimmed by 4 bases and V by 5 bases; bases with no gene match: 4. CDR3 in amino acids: CASSRTGGGYGYTF. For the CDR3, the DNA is TGTGCCAGCAGTCGGACAGGGGGAGGCTATGGCTACACCTTC.

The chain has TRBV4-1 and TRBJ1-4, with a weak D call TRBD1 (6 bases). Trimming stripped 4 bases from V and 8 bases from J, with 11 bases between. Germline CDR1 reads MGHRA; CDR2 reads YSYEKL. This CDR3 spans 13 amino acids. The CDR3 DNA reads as TGCGCCAGCAGCCGAGGGGGGCAGGAAAAACTGTTTTTT. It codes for CASSRGGQEKLFF.

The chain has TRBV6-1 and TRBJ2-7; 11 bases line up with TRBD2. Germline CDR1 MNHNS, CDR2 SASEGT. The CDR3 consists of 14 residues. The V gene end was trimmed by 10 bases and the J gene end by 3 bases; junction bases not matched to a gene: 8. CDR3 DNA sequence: TGTGCCACCTTAGCGGGAGGGCAAGGCTACGAGCAGTACTTC. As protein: CATLAGGQGYEQYF.

For the CDR3, the DNA is TGTGCCAGCAACGCACTTAGCACAGATACGCAGTATTTT. This gives the protein CASNALSTDTQYF. The chain couples TRBV6-6 to TRBJ2-3; D not resolved. This CDR3 is built from 13 residues. Germline CDR1 is MNHNY and CDR2 is SVGAGI (reference sequence). V lost 7 bases and J lost 0, with 8 bases in between.

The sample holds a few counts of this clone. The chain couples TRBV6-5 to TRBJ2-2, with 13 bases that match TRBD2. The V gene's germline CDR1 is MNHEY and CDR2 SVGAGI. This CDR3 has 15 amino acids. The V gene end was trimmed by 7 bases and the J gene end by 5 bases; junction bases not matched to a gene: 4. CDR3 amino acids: CASTAGLAGTGELFF. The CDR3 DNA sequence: TGTGCCAGCACCGCGGGACTAGCGGGAACCGGGGAGCTGTTTTTT.

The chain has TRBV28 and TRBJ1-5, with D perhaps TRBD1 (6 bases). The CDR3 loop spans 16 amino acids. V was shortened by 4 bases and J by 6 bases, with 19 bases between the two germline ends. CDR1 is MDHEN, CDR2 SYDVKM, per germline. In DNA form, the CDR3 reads TGTGCCAGCAGTTCGTCCGGAGGGGGGATGTTTCAGCCCCAGCATTTT. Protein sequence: CASSSSGGGMFQPQHF.

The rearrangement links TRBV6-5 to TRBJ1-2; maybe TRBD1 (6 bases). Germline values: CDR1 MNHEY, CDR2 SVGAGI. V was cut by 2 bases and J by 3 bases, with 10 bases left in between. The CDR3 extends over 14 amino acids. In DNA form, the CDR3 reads TGTGCCAGCAGTTACAACAGGGATCACTATGGCTACACCTTC. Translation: CASSYNRDHYGYTF.

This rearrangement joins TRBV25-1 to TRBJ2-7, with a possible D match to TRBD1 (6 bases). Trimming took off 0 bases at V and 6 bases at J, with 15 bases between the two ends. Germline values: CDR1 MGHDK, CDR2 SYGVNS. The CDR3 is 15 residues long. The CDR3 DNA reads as TGTGCCAGCAGTGAATATACTGGGGGCACGGGCGAGCAGTACTTC. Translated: CASSEYTGGTGEQYF.

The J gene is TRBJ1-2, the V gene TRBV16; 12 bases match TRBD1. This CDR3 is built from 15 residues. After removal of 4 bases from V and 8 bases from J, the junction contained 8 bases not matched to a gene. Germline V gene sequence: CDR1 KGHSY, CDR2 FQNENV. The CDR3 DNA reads TGTGCCAGCAGCCTCCAGGGACAGGGGGCCGAAGGCTACACCTTC. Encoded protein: CASSLQGQGAEGYTF.

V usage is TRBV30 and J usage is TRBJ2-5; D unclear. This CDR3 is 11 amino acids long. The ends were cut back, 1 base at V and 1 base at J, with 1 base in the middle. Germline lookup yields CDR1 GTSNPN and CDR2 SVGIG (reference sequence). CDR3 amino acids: CAWSGQETQYF. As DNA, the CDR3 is TGTGCCTGGAGTGGCCAAGAGACCCAGTACTTC.

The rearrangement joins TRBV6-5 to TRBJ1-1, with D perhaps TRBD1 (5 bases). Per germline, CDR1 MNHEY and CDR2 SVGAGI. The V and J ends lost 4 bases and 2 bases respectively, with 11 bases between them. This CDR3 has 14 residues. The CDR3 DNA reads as TGTGCCAGCAGTTCCGGACACCCCAACACTGAAGCTTTCTTT. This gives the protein CASSSGHPNTEAFF.